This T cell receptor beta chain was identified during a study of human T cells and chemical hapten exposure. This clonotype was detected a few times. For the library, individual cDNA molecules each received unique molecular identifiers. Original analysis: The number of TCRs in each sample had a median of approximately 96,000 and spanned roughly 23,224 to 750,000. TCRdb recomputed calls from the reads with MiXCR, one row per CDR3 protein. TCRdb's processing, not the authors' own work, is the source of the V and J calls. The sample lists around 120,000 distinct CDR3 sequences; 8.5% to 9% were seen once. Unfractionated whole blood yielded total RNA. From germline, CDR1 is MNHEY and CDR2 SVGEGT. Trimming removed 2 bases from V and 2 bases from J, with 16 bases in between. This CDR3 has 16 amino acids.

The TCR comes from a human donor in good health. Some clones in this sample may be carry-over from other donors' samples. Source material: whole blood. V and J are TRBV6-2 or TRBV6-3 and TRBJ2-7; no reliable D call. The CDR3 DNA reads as TGTGCCAGCAGTTACCCGAGGACGCTTCGGCCCTACGAGCAGTACTTC. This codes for CASSYPRTLRPYEQYF.